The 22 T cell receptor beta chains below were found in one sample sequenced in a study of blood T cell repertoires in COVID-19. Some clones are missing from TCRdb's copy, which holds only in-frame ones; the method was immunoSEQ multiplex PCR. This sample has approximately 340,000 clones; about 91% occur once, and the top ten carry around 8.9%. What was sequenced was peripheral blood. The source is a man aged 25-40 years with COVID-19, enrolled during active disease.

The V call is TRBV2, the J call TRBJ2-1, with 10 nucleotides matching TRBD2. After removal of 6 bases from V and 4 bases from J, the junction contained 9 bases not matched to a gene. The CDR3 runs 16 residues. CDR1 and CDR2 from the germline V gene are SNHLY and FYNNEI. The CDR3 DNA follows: TGTGCCAGCAGGCTAAGGACTAGCGGAGATTACAATGAGCAGTTCTTC. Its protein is CASRLRTSGDYNEQFF.

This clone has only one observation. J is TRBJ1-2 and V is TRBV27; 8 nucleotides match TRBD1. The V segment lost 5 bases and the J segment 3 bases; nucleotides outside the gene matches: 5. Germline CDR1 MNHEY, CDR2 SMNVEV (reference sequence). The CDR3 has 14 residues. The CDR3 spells CASSAGQGDYGYTF. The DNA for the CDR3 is TGTGCCAGCAGTGCCGGACAGGGAGACTATGGCTACACCTTC.

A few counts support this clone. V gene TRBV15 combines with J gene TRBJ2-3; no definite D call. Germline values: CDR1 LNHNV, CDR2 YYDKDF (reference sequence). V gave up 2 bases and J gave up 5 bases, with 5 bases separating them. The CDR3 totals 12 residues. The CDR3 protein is CATSRLEDTQYF. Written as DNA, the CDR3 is TGTGCCACCAGCAGACTAGAAGATACGCAGTATTTT.

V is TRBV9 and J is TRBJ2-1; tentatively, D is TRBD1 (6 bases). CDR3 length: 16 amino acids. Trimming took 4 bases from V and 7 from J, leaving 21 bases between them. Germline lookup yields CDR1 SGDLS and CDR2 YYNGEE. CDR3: CASSPGHKVSWNEQFF. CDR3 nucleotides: TGTGCCAGCAGCCCGGGACACAAAGTAAGCTGGAATGAGCAGTTCTTC.

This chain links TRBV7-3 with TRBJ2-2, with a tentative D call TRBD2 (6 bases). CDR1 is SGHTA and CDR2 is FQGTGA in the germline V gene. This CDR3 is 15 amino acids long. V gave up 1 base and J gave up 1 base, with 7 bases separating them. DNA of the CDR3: TGTGCCAGCAGCTTAAGCGGGGTGAACACCGGGGAGCTGTTTTTT. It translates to CASSLSGVNTGELFF. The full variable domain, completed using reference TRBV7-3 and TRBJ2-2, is GAGVSQTPSNKVTEKGKYVELRCDPISGHTALYWYRQSLGQGPEFLIYFQGTGAADDSGLPNDRFFAVRPEGSVSTLKIQRTERGDSAVYLCASSLSGVNTGELFFGEGSRLTVL.

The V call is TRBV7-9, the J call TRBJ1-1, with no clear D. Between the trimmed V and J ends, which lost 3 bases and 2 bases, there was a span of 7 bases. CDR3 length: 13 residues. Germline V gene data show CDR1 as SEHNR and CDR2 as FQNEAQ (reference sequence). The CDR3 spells CASSLPLNTEAFF. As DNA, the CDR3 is TGTGCCAGCAGCTTGCCCCTAAACACTGAAGCTTTCTTT. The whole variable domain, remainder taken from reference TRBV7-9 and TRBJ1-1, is DTGVSQNPRHKITKRGQNVTFRCDPISEHNRLYWYRQTLGQGPEFLTYFQNEAQLEKSRLLSDRFSAERPKGSFSTLEIQRTEQGDSAMYLCASSLPLNTEAFFGQGTRLTVV.

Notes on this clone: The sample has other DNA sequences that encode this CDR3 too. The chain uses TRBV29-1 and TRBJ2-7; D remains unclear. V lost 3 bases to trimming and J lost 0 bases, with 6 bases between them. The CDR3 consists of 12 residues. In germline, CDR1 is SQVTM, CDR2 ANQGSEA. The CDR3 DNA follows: TGCAGCGTTGAGGGCAGCTCCTACGAGCAGTACTTC. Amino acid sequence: CSVEGSSYEQYF.

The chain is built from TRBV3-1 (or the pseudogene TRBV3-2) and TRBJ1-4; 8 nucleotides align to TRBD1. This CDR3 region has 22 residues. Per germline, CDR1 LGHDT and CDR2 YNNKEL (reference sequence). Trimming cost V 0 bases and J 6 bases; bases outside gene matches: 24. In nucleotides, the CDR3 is TGTGCCAGCAGCCAAGATCCGCTTTCGACAGGGGCGGCGAAAATAAAAGATGAAAAACTGTTTTTT. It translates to CASSQDPLSTGAAKIKDEKLFF.

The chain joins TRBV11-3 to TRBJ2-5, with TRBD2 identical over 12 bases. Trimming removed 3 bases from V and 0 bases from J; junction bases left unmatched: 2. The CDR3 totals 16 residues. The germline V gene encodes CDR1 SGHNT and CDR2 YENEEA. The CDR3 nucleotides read TGTGCCAGCAGCTTCGGACTAGCGGGGAACCAAGAGACCCAGTACTTC. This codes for CASSFGLAGNQETQYF.

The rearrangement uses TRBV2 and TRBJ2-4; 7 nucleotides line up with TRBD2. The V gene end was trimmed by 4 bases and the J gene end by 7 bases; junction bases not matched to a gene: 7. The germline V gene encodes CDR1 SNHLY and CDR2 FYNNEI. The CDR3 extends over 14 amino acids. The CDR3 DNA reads TGTGCCAGCAGTGTAGAGTGGGAGGGGAACATTCAGTACTTC. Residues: CASSVEWEGNIQYF.

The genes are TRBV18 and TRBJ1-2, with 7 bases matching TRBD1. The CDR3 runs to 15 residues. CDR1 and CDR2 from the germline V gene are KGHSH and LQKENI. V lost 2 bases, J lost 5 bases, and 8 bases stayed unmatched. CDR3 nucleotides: TGTGCCAGCTCACCAAGCCAGGGGGAAAATTATGGCTACACCTTC. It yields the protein CASSPSQGENYGYTF.

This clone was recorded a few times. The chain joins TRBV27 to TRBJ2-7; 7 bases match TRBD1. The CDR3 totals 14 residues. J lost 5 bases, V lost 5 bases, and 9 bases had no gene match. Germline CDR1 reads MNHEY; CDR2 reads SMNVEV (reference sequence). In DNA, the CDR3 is TGTGCCAGCAGTCCCAGGAGAGGGGGCAACGAGCAGTACTTC. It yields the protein CASSPRRGGNEQYF.

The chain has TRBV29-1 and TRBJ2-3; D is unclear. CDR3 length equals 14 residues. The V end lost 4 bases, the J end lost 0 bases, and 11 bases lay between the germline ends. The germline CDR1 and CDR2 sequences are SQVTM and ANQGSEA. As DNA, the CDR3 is TGCAGCGTTGTACCCCCGGGTAGCACAGATACGCAGTATTTT. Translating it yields CSVVPPGSTDTQYF.

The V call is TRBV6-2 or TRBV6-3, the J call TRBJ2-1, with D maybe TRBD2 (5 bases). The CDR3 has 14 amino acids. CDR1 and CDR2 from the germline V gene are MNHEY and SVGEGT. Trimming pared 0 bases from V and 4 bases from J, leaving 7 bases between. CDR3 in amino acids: CASSYSWEYNEQFF. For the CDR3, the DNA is TGTGCCAGCAGTTACTCATGGGAGTACAATGAGCAGTTCTTC.

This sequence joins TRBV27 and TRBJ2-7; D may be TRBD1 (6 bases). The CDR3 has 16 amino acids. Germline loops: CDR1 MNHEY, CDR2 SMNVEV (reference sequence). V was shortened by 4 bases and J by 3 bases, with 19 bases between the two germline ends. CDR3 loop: CASSYDHRAFYYEQYF. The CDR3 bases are TGTGCCAGCAGTTACGACCACAGGGCCTTCTACTACGAGCAGTACTTC.

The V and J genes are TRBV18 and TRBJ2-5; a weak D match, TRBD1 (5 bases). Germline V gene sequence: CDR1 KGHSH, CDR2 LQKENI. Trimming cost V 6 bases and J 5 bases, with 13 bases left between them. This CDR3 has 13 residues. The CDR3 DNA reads TGTGCCAGCTCGGCCGGCAGGGATGAGACCCAGTACTTC. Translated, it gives CASSAGRDETQYF. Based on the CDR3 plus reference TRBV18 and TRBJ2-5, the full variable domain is NAGVMQNPRHLVRRRGQEARLRCSPMKGHSHVYWYRQLPEEGLKFMVYLQKENIIDESGMPKERFSAEFPKEGPSILRIQQVVRGDSAAYFCASSAGRDETQYFGPGTRLLVL.

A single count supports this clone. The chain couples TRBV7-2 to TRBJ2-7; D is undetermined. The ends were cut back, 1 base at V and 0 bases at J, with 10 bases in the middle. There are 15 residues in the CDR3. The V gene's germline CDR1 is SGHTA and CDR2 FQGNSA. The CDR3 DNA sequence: TGTGCCAGCAGCTTAGGGGCTGGTGGCTCCTACGAGCAGTACTTC. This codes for CASSLGAGGSYEQYF.

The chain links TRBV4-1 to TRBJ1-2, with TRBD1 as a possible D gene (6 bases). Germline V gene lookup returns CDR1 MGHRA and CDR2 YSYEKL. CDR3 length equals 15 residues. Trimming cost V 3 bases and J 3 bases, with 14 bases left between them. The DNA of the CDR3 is TGCGCCAGCAGCCACGTCAGGGGAATTGACTATGGCTACACCTTC. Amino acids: CASSHVRGIDYGYTF.

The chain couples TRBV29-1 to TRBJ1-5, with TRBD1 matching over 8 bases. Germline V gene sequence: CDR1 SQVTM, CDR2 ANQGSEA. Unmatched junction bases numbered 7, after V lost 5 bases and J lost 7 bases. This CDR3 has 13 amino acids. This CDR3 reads CSVTGQGGQPQHF. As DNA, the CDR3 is TGCAGCGTTACTGGACAGGGAGGGCAGCCCCAGCATTTT.

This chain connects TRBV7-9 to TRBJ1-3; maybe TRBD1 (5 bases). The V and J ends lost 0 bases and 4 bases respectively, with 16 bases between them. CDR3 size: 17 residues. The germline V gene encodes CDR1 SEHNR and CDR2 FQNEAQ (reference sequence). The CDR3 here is CASSLARPGSEGNTIYF. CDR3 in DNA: TGTGCCAGCAGCTTAGCTCGTCCAGGGTCAGAGGGAAACACCATATATTTT.

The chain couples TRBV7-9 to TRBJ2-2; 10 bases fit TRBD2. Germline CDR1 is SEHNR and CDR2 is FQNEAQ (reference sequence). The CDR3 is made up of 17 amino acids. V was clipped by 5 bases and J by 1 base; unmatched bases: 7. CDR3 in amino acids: CASSGKLAGMNTGELFF. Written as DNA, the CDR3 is TGTGCCAGCAGCGGTAAACTAGCGGGAATGAACACCGGGGAGCTGTTTTTT.

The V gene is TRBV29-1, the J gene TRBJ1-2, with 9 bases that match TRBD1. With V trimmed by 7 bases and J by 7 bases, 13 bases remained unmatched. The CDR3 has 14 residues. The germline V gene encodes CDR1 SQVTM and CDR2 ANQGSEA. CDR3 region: CSAEGDRDYGGYTF. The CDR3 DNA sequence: TGCAGCGCCGAAGGGGACAGGGATTACGGTGGCTACACCTTC.